This TCR beta chain was captured in a study of T cells after yellow fever vaccination. Points from the study as a whole: Most clones from primary vaccination resurfaced after the booster (about 95% CD4, around 90% CD8). A weaker but faster secondary response was observed, peaking on day 5 versus 15.

CDR1 SGHRS and CDR2 YFSETQ come from the germline V gene. CDR3 size: 14 residues. Trimming pared 0 bases from V and 5 bases from J, leaving 9 bases between. This clonotype was counted a few times. No antigen is known for it. Template-switching 5'RACE yielded the TCR cDNA; a universal primer site and UMIs were added in the process. TCRdb reprocessed the 5' RACE reads with MiXCR, giving one entry per CDR3 protein. The data contain about 210,000 distinct CDR3 sequences, approximately 3.2% of them singletons. V gene TRBV5-1 combines with J gene TRBJ2-1, with TRBD1 as a possible D gene (5 bases). The source material was CD4+ T cells sorted from PBMCs, sampled 10 days after the yellow fever booster vaccination. This TCR was sampled from a man in his late teens or twenties who received the YFV17D yellow fever vaccine. CDR3 in amino acids: CASSLVQGNNEQFF. The DNA for the CDR3 is TGCGCCAGCAGCTTGGTCCAGGGAAACAATGAGCAGTTCTTC.